These 8 T cell receptor beta chains were all obtained from the same sample, sequenced in a study of T cell changes during pregnancy in multiple sclerosis. Sequenced by immunoSEQ multiplex PCR; TCRdb stores in-frame clones only, minus some. The sample includes about 81,000 clones, roughly 93% of them seen just once. The material was peripheral blood, obtained in the third trimester of pregnancy. Receptors originate from a female donor in good health, enrolled as a control in a pregnancy study.

Written as DNA, the CDR3 is TGTGCCAGCAGTGCCCGGACAGGGGACGACTACGAGCAGTACTTC. Amino acids: CASSARTGDDYEQYF. The rearrangement joins TRBV6-5 to TRBJ2-7; 9 positions agree with TRBD1. The V gene end was trimmed by 5 bases and the J gene end by 3 bases; junction bases not matched to a gene: 8. This CDR3 is built from 15 residues. Germline CDR1 reads MNHEY; CDR2 reads SVGAGI.

CDR3 nucleotides: TGTGCCAGCAGCTCGATCGGGGAGGGTGAAGCTTTCTTT. This translates into CASSSIGEGEAFF. V and J are TRBV7-2 and TRBJ1-1, with D unresolved. Between the trimmed V and J ends, which lost 4 bases and 7 bases, there was a span of 13 bases. Per the germline V gene, CDR1 is SGHTA and CDR2 is FQGNSA. This CDR3 region has 13 residues.

The gene calls are TRBV29-1 and TRBJ2-2, with D uncertain. The germline V gene has CDR1 SQVTM and CDR2 ANQGSEA. The CDR3 runs to 14 residues. V was pared by 6 bases and J by 4 bases, with 15 bases between. This CDR3 is CSVRSQELTGELFF. CDR3 nucleotide sequence: TGCAGCGTACGTTCCCAGGAACTCACCGGGGAGCTGTTTTTT.

The chain uses TRBV19 and TRBJ2-1; the match to TRBD1 covers 9 bases. This CDR3 comprises 17 residues. Per germline, CDR1 LNHDA and CDR2 SQIVND (reference sequence). Trimming took 1 base from V and 7 from J; bases not matched to a gene: 11. The CDR3 is CASSIGPRTGAWNEQFF. The CDR3 DNA follows: TGTGCCAGTAGTATAGGGCCCAGGACAGGGGCCTGGAATGAGCAGTTCTTC. The entire variable domain, with the rest obtained from reference TRBV19 and TRBJ2-1, is as follows: DGGITQSPKYLFRKEGQNVTLSCEQNLNHDAMYWYRQDPGQGLRLIYYSQIVNDFQKGDIAEGYSVSREKKESFPLTVTSAQKNPTAFYLCASSIGPRTGAWNEQFFGPGTRLTVL.

The V gene is TRBV2, the J gene TRBJ2-1; 12 bases are shared with TRBD2. Looked up from germline, CDR1 is SNHLY and CDR2 is FYNNEI. The junction had 21 bases not matched to a gene; V was cut back by 4 bases and J by 5 bases. The CDR3 has 21 amino acids. The CDR3 spells CASSVPAPGTSGQTPDNEQFF. CDR3 DNA: TGTGCCAGCAGTGTCCCCGCGCCCGGGACTAGCGGGCAGACCCCCGACAATGAGCAGTTCTTC.

For the CDR3, the DNA is TGTGCCAGCAGCTCTCGGACAGTCTCCTACAATGAGCAGTTCTTC. It codes for CASSSRTVSYNEQFF. The J gene is TRBJ2-1, the V gene TRBV11-2; D perhaps matches TRBD1 (6 bases). The V gene's germline CDR1 is SGHAT and CDR2 FQNNGV. This CDR3 spans 15 amino acids. Deletions cut 4 bases from V and 0 bases from J, with 10 bases between. The full variable domain, rest sourced from reference TRBV11-2 and TRBJ2-1, is EAGVAQSPRYKIIEKRQSVAFWCNPISGHATLYWYQQILGQGPKLLIQFQNNGVVDDSQLPKDRFSAERLKGVDSTLKIQPAKLEDSAVYLCASSSRTVSYNEQFFGPGTRLTVL.

The chain employs TRBV2 and TRBJ1-1, with 11 bases aligning to TRBD1. The CDR3 sequence is 14 residues long. The ends lost 9 bases at V and 3 bases at J; junction bases unmatched: 6. Germline V lookup: CDR1 SNHLY, CDR2 FYNNEI. The CDR3 loop is CARDGTGGDTEAFF. CDR3 nucleotides: TGTGCCAGAGACGGGACAGGGGGGGACACTGAAGCTTTCTTT. The full variable domain, completed using reference TRBV2 and TRBJ1-1, is EPEVTQTPSHQVTQMGQEVILRCVPISNHLYFYWYRQILGQKVEFLVSFYNNEISEKSEIFDDQFSVERPDGSNFTLKIRSTKLEDSAMYFCARDGTGGDTEAFFGQGTRLTVV.

The chain uses TRBV4-1 and TRBJ1-2; D remains ambiguous. The CDR3 covers 14 residues. Germline V CDR1 and CDR2: MGHRA, YSYEKL. Trimming stripped 3 bases from V and 7 bases from J, with 15 bases between. The CDR3 DNA is TGCGCCAGCAGCCAGCCTGGAAGAGGAAGTGGCTACACCTTC. Residues: CASSQPGRGSGYTF.